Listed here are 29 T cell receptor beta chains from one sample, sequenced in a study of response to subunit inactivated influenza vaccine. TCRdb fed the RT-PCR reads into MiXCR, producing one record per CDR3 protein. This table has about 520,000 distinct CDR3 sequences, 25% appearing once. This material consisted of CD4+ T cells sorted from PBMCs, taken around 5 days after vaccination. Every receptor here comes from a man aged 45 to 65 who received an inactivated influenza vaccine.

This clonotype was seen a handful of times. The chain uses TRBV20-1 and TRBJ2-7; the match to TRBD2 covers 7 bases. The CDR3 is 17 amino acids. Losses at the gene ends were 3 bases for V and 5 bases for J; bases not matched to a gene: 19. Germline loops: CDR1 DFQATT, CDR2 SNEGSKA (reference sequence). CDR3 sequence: CSASPPVWSGGLNEQYF. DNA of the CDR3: TGCAGTGCTAGTCCCCCGGTTTGGTCGGGGGGTCTGAACGAGCAGTACTTC.

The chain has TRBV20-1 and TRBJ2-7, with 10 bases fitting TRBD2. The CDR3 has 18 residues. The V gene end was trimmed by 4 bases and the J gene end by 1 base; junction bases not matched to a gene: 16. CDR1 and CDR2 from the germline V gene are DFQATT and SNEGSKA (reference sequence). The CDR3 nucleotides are TGCAGTGCTACCCCTGGCGGGGCTAGCGGGAGCTATTCCTACGAGCAGTACTTC. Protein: CSATPGGASGSYSYEQYF.

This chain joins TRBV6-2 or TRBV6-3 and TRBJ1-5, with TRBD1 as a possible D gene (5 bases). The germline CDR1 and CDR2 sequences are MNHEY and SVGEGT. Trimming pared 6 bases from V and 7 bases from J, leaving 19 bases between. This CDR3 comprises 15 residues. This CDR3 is CASSLTQGVSQPQHF. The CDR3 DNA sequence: TGTGCCAGCAGCCTTACCCAGGGAGTGAGCCAGCCCCAGCATTTT.

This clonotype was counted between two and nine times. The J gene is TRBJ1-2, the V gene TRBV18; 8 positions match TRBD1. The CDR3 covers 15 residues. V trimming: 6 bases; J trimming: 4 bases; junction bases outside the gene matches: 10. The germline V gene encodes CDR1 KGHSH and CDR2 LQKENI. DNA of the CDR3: TGTGCCAGCTCTGCCCGGGACAGGTCCCTCTATGGCTACACCTTC. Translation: CASSARDRSLYGYTF.

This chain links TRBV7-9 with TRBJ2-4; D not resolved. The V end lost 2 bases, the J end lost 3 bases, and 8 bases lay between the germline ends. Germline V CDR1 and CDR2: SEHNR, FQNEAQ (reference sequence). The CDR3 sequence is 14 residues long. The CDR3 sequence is CASSLSVDKNIQYF. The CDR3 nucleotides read TGTGCCAGCAGCTTATCGGTGGACAAAAACATTCAGTACTTC. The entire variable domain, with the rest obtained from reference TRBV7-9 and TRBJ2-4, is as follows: DTGVSQNPRHKITKRGQNVTFRCDPISEHNRLYWYRQTLGQGPEFLTYFQNEAQLEKSRLLSDRFSAERPKGSFSTLEIQRTEQGDSAMYLCASSLSVDKNIQYFGAGTRLSVL.

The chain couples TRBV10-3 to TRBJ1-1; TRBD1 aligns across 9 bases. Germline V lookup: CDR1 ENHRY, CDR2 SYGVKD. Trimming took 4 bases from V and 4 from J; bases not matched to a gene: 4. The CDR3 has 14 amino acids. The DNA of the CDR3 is TGTGCCATCAGTGGGGGACAGGGTGGCACTGAAGCTTTCTTT. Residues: CAISGGQGGTEAFF.

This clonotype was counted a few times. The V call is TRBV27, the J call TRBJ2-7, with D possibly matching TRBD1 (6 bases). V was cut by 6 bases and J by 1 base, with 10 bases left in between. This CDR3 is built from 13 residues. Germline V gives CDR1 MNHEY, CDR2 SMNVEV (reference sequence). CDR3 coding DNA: TGTGCCAGCAGACGGGACAATTCCTACGAGCAGTACTTC. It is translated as CASRRDNSYEQYF.

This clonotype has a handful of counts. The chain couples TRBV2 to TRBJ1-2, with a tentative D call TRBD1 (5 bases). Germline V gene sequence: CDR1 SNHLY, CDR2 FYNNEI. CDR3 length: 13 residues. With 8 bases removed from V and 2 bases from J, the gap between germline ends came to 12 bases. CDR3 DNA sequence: TGTGCCAGCCAAAGGGACGGAAACTATGGCTACACCTTC. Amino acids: CASQRDGNYGYTF.

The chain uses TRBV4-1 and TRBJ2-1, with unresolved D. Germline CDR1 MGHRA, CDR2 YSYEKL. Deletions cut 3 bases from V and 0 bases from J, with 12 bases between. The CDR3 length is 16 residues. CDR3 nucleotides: TGCGCCAGCAGCCAGTTGAGCCTTAGCTCCTACAATGAGCAGTTCTTC. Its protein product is CASSQLSLSSYNEQFF.

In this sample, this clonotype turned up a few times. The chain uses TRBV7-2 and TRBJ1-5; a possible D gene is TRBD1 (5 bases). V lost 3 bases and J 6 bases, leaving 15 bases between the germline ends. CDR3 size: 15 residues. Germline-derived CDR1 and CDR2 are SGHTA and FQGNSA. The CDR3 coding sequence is TGTGCCAGCAGCTTGGGCTCAGGGTTGGGTCAGCCCCAGCATTTT. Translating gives CASSLGSGLGQPQHF.

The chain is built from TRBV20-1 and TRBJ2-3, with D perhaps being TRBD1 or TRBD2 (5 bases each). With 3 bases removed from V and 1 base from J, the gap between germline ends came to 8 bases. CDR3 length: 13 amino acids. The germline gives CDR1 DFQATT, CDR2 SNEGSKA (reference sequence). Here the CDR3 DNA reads TGCAGTGCTAGCTTGGGGGGCACAGATACGCAGTATTTT. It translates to CSASLGGTDTQYF.

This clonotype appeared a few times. The CDR3 DNA follows: TGTGCCAGCAGTTTGGAGTACTATGGCTACACCTTC. Translation: CASSLEYYGYTF. The chain carries TRBV12-3 or TRBV12-4 and TRBJ1-2; D unclear. The V end was cut by 3 bases, the J end by 3 bases, with 5 bases between. There are 12 residues in the CDR3.

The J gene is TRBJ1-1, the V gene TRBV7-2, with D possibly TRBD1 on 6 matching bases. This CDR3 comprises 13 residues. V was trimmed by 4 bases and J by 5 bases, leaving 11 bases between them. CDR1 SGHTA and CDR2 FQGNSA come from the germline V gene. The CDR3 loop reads CASSSITGTEAFF. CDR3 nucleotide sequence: TGTGCCAGCAGCTCTATCACAGGGACTGAAGCTTTCTTT.

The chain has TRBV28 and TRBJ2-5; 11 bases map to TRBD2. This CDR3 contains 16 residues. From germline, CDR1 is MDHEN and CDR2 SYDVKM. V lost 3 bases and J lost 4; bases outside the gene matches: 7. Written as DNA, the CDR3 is TGTGCCAGCAGTTTCCCCCCGGGACTAGCGGTAGAGACCCAGTACTTC. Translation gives CASSFPPGLAVETQYF. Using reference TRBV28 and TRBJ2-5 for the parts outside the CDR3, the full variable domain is DVKVTQSSRYLVKRTGEKVFLECVQDMDHENMFWYRQDPGLGLRLIYFSYDVKMKEKGDIPEGYSVSREKKERFSLILESASTNQTSMYLCASSFPPGLAVETQYFGPGTRLLVL.

Here the CDR3 DNA reads TGTGCCAGCTCACCACCGGGTCTAGCGGGAGTCTACGAGCAGTACTTC. Translating gives CASSPPGLAGVYEQYF. The chain recombines TRBV18 with TRBJ2-7; 10 bases are shared with TRBD2. The germline V gene encodes CDR1 KGHSH and CDR2 LQKENI. The V gene end was trimmed by 0 bases and the J gene end by 3 bases; junction bases not matched to a gene: 5. The CDR3 is 16 residues long.

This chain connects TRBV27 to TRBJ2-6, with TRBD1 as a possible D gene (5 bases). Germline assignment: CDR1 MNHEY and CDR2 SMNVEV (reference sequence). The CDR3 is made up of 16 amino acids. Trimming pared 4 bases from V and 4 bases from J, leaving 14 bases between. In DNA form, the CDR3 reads TGTGCCAGCAGTTACACTCGTGGGGCGGGGGCCAACGTCCTGACTTTC. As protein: CASSYTRGAGANVLTF.

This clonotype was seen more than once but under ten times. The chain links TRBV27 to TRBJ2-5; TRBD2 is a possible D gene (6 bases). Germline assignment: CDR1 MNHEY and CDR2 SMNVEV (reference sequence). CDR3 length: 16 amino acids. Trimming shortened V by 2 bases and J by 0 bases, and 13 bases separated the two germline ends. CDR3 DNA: TGTGCCAGCAGTTTAGGGCTAGCGAAAAACCAAGAGACCCAGTACTTC. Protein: CASSLGLAKNQETQYF.

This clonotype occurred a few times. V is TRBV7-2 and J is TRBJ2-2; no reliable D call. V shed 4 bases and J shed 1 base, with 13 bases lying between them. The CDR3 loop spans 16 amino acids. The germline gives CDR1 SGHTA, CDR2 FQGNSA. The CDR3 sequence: CASSSVLGLNTGELFF. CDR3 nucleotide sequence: TGTGCCAGCAGCTCTGTTTTGGGGTTGAACACCGGGGAGCTGTTTTTT.

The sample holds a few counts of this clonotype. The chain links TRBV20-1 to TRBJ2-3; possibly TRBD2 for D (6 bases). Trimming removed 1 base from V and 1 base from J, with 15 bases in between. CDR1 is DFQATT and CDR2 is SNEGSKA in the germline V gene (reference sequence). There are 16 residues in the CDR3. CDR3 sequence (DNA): TGCAGTGCTAGAGTGGAACAGTGGAGGGGCACAGATACGCAGTATTTT. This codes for CSARVEQWRGTDTQYF.

The CDR3 region has the DNA TGCAGTGCTAGAGTTTGGATGCGGGATGAGCCCCAGCATTTT. Translating it yields CSARVWMRDEPQHF. The rearrangement joins TRBV20-1 to TRBJ1-5, with D hard to call. The CDR3 contains 14 residues. CDR1 is DFQATT, CDR2 SNEGSKA, per germline (reference sequence). V lost 1 base and J lost 8, with 15 bases in between.

CDR3 in amino acids: CSARDGGGIYEQYF. CDR3 coding DNA: TGCAGTGCTAGAGATGGAGGGGGTATCTACGAGCAGTACTTC. The chain uses TRBV20-1 and TRBJ2-7; D could derive from TRBD1 or TRBD2 (6 bases each). CDR3 length: 14 amino acids. V lost 0 bases, J lost 3 bases, and 12 bases lay in between. From germline, CDR1 is DFQATT and CDR2 SNEGSKA (reference sequence).

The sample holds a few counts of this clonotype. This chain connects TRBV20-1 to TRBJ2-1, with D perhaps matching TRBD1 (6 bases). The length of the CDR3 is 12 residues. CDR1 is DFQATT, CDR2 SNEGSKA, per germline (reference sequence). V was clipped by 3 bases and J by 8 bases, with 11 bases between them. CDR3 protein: CSARTGQHEQFF. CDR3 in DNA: TGCAGTGCTAGGACCGGACAGCATGAGCAGTTCTTC.

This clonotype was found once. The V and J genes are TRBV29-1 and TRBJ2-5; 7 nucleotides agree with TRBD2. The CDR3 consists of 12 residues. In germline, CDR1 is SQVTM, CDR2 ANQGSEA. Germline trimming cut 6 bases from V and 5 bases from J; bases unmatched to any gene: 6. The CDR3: CSVTSESETQYF. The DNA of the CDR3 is TGCAGCGTAACTAGCGAGAGTGAGACCCAGTACTTC.

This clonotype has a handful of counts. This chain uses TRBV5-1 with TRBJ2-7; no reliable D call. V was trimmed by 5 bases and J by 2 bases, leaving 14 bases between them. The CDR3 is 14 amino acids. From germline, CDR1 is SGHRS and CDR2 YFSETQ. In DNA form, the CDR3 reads TGCGCCAGCAGTCCCGTCGGTGAAACCTACGAGCAGTACTTC. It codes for CASSPVGETYEQYF.

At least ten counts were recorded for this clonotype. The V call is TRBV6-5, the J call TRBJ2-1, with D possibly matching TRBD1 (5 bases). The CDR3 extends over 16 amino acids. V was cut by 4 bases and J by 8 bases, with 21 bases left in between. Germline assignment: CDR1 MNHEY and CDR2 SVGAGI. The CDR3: CASSFLRVTQNDEQFF. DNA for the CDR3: TGTGCCAGCAGTTTCCTCAGGGTAACTCAGAACGATGAGCAGTTCTTC.

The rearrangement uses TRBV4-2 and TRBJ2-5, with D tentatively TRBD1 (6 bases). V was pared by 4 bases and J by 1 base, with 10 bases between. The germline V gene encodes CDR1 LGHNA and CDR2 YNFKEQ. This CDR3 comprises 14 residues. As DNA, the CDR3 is TGTGCCAGCAGCCCGACAGGCGTCCAAGAGACCCAGTACTTC. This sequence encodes CASSPTGVQETQYF.

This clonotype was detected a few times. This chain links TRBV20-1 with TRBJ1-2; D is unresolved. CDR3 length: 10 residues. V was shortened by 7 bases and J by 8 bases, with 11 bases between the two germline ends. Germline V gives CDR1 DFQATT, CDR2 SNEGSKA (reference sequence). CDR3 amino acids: CSVPSNGYTF. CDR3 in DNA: TGCAGTGTTCCCAGTAACGGCTACACCTTC.

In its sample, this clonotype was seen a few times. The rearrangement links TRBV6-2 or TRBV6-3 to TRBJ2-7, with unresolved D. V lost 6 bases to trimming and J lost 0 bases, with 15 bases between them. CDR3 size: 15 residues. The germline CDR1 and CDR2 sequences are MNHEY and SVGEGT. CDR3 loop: CASRPDAASSYEQYF. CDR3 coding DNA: TGTGCCAGCAGACCTGACGCGGCGAGCTCCTACGAGCAGTACTTC.

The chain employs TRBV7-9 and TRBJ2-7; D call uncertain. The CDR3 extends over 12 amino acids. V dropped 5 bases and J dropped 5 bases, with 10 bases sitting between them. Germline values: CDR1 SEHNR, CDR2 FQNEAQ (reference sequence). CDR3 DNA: TGTGCCAGCAGCGATGGCAGTCACGAGCAGTACTTC. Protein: CASSDGSHEQYF.